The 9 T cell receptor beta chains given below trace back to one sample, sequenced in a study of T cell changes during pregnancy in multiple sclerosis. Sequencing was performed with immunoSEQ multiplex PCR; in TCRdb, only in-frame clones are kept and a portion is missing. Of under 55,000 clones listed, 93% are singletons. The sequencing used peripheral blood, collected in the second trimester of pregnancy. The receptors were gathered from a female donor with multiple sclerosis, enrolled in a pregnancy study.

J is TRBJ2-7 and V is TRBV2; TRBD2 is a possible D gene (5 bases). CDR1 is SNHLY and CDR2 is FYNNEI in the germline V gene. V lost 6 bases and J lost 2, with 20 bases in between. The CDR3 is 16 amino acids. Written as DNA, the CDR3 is TGTGCCAGCAGAGCCGACCGTATTAGCGCTGCCTACGAGCAGTACTTC. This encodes CASRADRISAAYEQYF.

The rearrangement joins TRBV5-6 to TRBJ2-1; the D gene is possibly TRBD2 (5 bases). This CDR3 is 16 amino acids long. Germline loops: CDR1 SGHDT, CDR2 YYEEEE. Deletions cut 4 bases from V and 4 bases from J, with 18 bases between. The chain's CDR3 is CASSRSGTGYYNEQFF. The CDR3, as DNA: TGTGCCAGCAGCCGATCGGGTACGGGATATTACAATGAGCAGTTCTTC.

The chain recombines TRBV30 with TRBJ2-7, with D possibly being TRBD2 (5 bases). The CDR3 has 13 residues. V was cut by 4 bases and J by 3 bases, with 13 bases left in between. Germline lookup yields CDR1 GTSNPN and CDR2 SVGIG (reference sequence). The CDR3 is CAWIPSSSYEQYF. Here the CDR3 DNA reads TGTGCCTGGATACCATCTAGCAGCTACGAGCAGTACTTC.

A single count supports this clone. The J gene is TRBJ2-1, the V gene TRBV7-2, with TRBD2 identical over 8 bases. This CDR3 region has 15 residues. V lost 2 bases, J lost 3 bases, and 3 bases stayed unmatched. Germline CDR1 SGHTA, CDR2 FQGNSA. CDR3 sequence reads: CASSLSGSSYNEQFF. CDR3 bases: TGTGCCAGCAGCTTAAGCGGGAGCAGCTACAATGAGCAGTTCTTC.

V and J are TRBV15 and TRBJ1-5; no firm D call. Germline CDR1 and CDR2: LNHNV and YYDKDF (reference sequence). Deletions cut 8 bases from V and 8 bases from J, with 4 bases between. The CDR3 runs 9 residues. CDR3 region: CATGEPQHF. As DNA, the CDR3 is TGTGCCACCGGAGAGCCCCAGCATTTT.

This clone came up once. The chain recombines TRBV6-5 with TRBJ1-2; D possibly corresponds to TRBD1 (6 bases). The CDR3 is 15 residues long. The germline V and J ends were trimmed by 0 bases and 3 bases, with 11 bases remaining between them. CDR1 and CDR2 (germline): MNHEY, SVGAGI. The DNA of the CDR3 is TGTGCCAGCAGTTACTCGAACAGGGTCGACTATGGCTACACCTTC. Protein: CASSYSNRVDYGYTF.

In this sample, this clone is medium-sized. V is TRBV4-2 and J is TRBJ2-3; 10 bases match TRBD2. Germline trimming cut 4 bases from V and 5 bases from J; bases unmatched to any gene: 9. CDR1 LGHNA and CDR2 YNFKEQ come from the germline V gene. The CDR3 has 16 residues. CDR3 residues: CASSPLPAGGGDTQYF. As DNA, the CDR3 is TGTGCCAGCAGCCCCCTTCCAGCGGGGGGGGGAGATACGCAGTATTTT.

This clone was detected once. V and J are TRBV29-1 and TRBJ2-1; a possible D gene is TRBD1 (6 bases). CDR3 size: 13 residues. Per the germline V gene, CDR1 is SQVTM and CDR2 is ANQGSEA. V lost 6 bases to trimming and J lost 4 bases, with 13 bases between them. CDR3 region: CSVIPGQYNEQFF. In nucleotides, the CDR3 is TGCAGCGTCATTCCAGGACAGTACAATGAGCAGTTCTTC.

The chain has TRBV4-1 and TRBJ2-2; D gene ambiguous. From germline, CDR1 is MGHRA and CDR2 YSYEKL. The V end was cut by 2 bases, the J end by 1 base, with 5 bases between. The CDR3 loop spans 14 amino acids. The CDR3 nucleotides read TGCGCCAGCAGCCAATTGAGGAACACCGGGGAGCTGTTTTTT. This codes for CASSQLRNTGELFF.